This T cell receptor beta chain was identified during a study of identical twins. TCRdb called the 5' RACE reads again in MiXCR, with one record for every CDR3 protein. This sample has around 670,000 distinct CDR3 sequences, with approximately 6% found just once. J was trimmed by 2 bases and V by 7 bases; bases with no gene match: 5. In germline, CDR1 is ENHRY, CDR2 SYGVKD. The CDR3 runs 14 residues. Material: naive T cells sorted from blood. The chain uses TRBV10-3 and TRBJ2-1, with 7 bases identical to TRBD2. The receptor's source is a man aged 18 to 30 in good health. CDR3 nucleotides: TGTGCCATCAACCCGGGAGGCCCCTACAATGAGCAGTTCTTC. The encoded protein is CAINPGGPYNEQFF.